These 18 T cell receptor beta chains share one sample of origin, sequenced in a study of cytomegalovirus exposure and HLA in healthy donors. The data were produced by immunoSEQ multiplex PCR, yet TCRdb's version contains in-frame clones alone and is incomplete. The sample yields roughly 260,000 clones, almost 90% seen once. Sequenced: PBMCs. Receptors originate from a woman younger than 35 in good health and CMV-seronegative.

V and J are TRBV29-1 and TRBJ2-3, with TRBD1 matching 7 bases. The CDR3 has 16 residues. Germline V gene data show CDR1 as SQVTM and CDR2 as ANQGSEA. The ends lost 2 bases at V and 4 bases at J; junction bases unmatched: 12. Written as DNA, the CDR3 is TGCAGCGTTGAAAGGGACAGCCCAGGTACGGCAGATACGCAGTATTTT. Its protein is CSVERDSPGTADTQYF.

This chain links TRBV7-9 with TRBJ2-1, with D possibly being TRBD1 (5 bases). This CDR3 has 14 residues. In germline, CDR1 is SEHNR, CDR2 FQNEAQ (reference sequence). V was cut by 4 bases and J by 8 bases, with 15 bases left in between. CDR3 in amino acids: CASSWGRVKHEQFF. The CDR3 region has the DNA TGTGCCAGCAGCTGGGGCAGGGTTAAACATGAGCAGTTCTTC.

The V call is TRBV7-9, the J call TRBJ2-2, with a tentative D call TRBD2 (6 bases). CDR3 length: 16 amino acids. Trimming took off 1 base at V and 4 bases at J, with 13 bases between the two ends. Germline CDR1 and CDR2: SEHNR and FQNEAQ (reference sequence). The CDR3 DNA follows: TGTGCCAGCAGCTTAGTGGCGCTGGAGGGCACCGGGGAGCTGTTTTTT. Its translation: CASSLVALEGTGELFF. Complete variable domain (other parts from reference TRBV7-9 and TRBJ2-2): DTGVSQNPRHKITKRGQNVTFRCDPISEHNRLYWYRQTLGQGPEFLTYFQNEAQLEKSRLLSDRFSAERPKGSFSTLEIQRTEQGDSAMYLCASSLVALEGTGELFFGEGSRLTVL.

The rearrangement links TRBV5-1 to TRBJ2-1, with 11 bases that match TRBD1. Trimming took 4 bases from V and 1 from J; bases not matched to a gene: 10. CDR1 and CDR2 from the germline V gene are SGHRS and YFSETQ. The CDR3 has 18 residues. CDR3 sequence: CASSAHGQGAVSYNEQFF. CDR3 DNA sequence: TGCGCCAGCAGCGCCCACGGACAGGGGGCAGTGTCCTACAATGAGCAGTTCTTC.

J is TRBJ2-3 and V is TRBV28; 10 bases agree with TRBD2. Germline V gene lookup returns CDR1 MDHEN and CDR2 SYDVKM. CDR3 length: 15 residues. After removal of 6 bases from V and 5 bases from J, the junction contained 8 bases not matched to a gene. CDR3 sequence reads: CASSRTTSGEDTQYF. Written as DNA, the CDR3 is TGTGCCAGCAGCCGTACCACTAGCGGGGAAGATACGCAGTATTTT.

In nucleotides, the CDR3 is TGTGCCAGCTCACCAGAGCCGGGGATCTACGAGCAGTACTTC. This sequence encodes CASSPEPGIYEQYF. The V and J genes are TRBV18 and TRBJ2-7, with D perhaps matching TRBD2 (5 bases). The V gene's germline CDR1 is KGHSH and CDR2 LQKENI. V was shortened by 2 bases and J by 3 bases, with 11 bases between the two germline ends. This CDR3 is built from 14 residues.

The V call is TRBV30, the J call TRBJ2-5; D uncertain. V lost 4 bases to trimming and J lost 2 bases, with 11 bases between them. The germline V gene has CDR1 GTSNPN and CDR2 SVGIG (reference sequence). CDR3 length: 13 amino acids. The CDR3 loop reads CAWIGALQETQYF. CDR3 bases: TGTGCCTGGATTGGAGCATTGCAAGAGACCCAGTACTTC.

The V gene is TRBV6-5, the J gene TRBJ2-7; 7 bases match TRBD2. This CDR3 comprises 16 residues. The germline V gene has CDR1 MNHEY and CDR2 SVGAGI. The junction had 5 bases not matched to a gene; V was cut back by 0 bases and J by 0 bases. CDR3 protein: CASSYSSGDYSYEQYF. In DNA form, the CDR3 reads TGTGCCAGCAGTTACTCGTCGGGGGACTACTCCTACGAGCAGTACTTC.

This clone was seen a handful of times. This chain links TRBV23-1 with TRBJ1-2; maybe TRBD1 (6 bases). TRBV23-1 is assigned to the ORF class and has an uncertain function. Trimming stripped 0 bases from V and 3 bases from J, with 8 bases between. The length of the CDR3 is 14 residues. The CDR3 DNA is TGCGCCAGCAGTCAATCGTGGGGGCACTATGGCTACACCTTC. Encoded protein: CASSQSWGHYGYTF.

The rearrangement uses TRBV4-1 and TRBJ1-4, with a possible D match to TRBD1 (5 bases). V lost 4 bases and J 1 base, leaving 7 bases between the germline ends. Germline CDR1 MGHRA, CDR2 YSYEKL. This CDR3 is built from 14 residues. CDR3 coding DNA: TGCGCCAGCAGCCCCGGGGGAACTAATGAAAAACTGTTTTTT. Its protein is CASSPGGTNEKLFF.

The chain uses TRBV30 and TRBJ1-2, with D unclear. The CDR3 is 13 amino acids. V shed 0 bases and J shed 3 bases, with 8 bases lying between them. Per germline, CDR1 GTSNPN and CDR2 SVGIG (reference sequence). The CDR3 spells CAWSVIGDYGYTF. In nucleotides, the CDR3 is TGTGCCTGGAGTGTAATCGGGGACTATGGCTACACCTTC.

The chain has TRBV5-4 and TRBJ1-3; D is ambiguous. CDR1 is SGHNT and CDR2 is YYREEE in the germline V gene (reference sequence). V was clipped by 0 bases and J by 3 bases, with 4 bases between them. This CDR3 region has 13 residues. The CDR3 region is CASSLGHGNTIYF. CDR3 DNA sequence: TGTGCCAGCAGCTTGGGACATGGAAACACCATATATTTT.

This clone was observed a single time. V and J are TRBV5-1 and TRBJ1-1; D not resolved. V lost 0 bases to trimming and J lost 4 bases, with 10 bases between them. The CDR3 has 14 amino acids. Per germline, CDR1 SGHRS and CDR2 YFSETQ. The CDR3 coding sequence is TGCGCCAGCAGCTTGGGTTGGGGAGTCACTGAAGCTTTCTTT. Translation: CASSLGWGVTEAFF.

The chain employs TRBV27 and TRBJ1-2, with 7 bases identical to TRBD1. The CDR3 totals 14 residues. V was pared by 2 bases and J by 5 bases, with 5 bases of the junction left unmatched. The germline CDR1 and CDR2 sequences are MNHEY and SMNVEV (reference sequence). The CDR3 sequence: CASSLVAGGYGYTF. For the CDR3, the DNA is TGTGCCAGCAGTTTAGTGGCAGGGGGTTATGGCTACACCTTC.

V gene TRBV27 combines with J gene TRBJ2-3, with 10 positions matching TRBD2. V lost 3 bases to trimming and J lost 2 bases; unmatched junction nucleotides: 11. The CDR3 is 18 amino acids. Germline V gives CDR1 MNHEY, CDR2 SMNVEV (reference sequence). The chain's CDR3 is CASSFFSGGAGDTDTQYF. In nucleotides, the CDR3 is TGTGCCAGCAGTTTTTTCAGCGGGGGGGCCGGGGACACAGATACGCAGTATTTT.

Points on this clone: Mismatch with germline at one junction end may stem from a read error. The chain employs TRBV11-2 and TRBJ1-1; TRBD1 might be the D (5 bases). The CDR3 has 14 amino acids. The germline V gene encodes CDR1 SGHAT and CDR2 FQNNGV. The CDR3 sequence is CASSLDQGWAEAFF. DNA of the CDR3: TGTGCCAGCAGCCTAGATCAGGGATGGGCTGAAGCTTTCTTT.

The CDR3 here is CASSQDYRGLGQPQHF. As DNA, the CDR3 is TGCGCCAGCAGCCAGGATTACAGGGGGCTCGGTCAGCCCCAGCATTTT. The chain employs TRBV4-3 and TRBJ1-5; 9 positions agree with TRBD1. Looked up from germline, CDR1 is LGHNA and CDR2 is YSLEER. The CDR3 covers 16 residues. The trim removed 3 bases at V and 6 bases at J, leaving 9 bases unmatched.

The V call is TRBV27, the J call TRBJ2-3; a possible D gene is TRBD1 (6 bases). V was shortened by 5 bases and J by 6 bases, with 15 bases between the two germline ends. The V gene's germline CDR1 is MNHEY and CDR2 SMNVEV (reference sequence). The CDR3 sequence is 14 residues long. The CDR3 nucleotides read TGTGCCAGCAGTATGGGGGCTACACTCGATACGCAGTATTTT. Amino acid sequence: CASSMGATLDTQYF.